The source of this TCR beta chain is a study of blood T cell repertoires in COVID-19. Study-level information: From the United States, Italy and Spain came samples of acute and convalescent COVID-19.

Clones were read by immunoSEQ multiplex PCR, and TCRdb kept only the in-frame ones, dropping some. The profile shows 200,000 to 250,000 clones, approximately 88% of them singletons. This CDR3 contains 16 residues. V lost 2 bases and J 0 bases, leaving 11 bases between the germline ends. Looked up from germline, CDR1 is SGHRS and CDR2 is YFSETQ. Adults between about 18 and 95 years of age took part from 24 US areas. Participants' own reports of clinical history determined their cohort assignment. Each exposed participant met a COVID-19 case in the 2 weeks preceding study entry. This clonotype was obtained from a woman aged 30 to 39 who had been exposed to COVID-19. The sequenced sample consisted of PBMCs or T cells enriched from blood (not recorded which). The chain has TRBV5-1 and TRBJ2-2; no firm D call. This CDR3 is CASSFQGTANTGELFF. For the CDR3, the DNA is TGCGCCAGCAGCTTTCAAGGTACAGCGAACACCGGGGAGCTGTTTTTT.